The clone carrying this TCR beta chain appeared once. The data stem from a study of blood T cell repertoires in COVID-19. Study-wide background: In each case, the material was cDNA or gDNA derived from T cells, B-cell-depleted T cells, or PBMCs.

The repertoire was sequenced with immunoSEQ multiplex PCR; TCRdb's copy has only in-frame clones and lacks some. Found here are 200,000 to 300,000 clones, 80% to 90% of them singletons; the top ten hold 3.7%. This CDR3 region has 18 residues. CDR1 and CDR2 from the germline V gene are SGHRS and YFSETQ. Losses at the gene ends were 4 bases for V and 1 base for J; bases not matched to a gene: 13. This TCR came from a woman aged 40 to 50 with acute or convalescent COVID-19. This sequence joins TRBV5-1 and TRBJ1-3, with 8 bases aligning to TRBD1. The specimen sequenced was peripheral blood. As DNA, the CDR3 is TGCGCCAGCAGCCCGCGGCCCAGGGGGCGACTTTCTGGAAACACCATATATTTT. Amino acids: CASSPRPRGRLSGNTIYF.